One sample yielded the 27 T cell receptor beta chains listed below, sequenced in a study of T cell responses to AZD1222 COVID-19 vaccine. Assay used: immunoSEQ multiplex PCR; TCRdb lists only in-frame clones, some missing. Here the sample spans 110,000 or so clones, about 91% being singletons. Specimen: peripheral blood, collected 28 days after the second AZD1222 dose. Receptors originate from an adult who received the AZD1222 COVID-19 vaccine.

This clone was seen just once. The chain combines TRBV6-5 with TRBJ1-3, with 7 bases lining up with TRBD1. Trimming cost V 2 bases and J 8 bases; bases outside gene matches: 12. The CDR3 contains 16 residues. Per the germline V gene, CDR1 is MNHEY and CDR2 is SVGAGI. For the CDR3, the DNA is TGTGCCAGCAGTTACGCTGGGGACAGAGCTTCGGACACCATATATTTT. As protein: CASSYAGDRASDTIYF.

This chain links TRBV6-2 or TRBV6-3 with TRBJ2-7, with 7 bases identical to TRBD1. The CDR3 has 12 amino acids. Trimming removed 5 bases from V and 6 bases from J; junction bases left unmatched: 4. Germline CDR1 and CDR2: MNHEY and SVGEGT. The DNA for the CDR3 is TGTGCCAGCAGTCAACAGGGGTTCGAGCAGTACTTC. The encoded protein is CASSQQGFEQYF.

This chain joins TRBV6-5 and TRBJ1-4; no firm D call. V lost 0 bases to trimming and J lost 8 bases, with 13 bases between them. CDR1 and CDR2 from the germline V gene are MNHEY and SVGAGI. There are 15 residues in the CDR3. The CDR3 region is CASSYSTSVLEKLFF. The CDR3 coding sequence is TGTGCCAGCAGTTACTCGACCTCTGTTTTGGAAAAACTGTTTTTT.

The chain recombines TRBV20-1 with TRBJ1-2; no clear D gene. The CDR3 contains 11 residues. V shed 4 bases and J shed 8 bases, with 11 bases lying between them. The V gene's germline CDR1 is DFQATT and CDR2 SNEGSKA (reference sequence). The CDR3 protein is CSATGEGGYTF. CDR3 DNA sequence: TGCAGTGCTACCGGGGAAGGAGGCTACACCTTC.

The chain is built from TRBV6-5 and TRBJ1-2, with 7 bases fitting TRBD1. In germline, CDR1 is MNHEY, CDR2 SVGAGI. J was trimmed by 6 bases and V by 7 bases; bases with no gene match: 11. The CDR3 consists of 14 residues. CDR3 in amino acids: CASTHPTTGHGYTF. The CDR3 coding sequence is TGTGCCAGCACTCATCCCACGACAGGGCATGGCTACACCTTC.

The V and J genes are TRBV6-2 or TRBV6-3 and TRBJ2-3; a weak D match, TRBD2 (6 bases). The germline CDR1 and CDR2 sequences are MNHEY and SVGEGT. The CDR3 is 16 residues long. Trimming left V 5 bases short and J 4 bases short, with 19 bases between. CDR3 nucleotides: TGTGCCAGCAGTACTACGCCGGGAGTCGGGGCAGATACGCAGTATTTT. This sequence encodes CASSTTPGVGADTQYF.

This rearrangement joins TRBV28 to TRBJ1-2; 10 bases align to TRBD1. Germline values: CDR1 MDHEN, CDR2 SYDVKM. CDR3 size: 15 residues. The V gene end was trimmed by 6 bases and the J gene end by 2 bases; junction bases not matched to a gene: 6. Here the CDR3 reads CASRSSGQGNYGYTF. The DNA for the CDR3 is TGTGCCAGCAGATCGTCGGGACAGGGGAACTATGGCTACACCTTC.

The CDR3 DNA reads as TGTGCCAGCAGCTTGAGCCCCAGGTCGTACAATGAGCAGTTCTTC. Its translation is CASSLSPRSYNEQFF. This sequence joins TRBV5-4 and TRBJ2-1; D is ambiguous. In germline, CDR1 is SGHNT, CDR2 YYREEE (reference sequence). CDR3 length: 15 residues. Trimming stripped 1 base from V and 4 bases from J, with 12 bases between.

This sequence joins TRBV28 and TRBJ2-7; 11 bases are shared with TRBD1. From germline, CDR1 is MDHEN and CDR2 SYDVKM. Losses at the gene ends were 3 bases for V and 3 bases for J; bases not matched to a gene: 7. This CDR3 comprises 16 residues. The CDR3 DNA reads as TGTGCCAGCAGTTTCCAACTGGGACAGGGGGACTACGAGCAGTACTTC. Amino acid sequence: CASSFQLGQGDYEQYF.

This chain joins TRBV5-6 and TRBJ1-3; no clear D. CDR3 length: 15 amino acids. Germline V gene lookup returns CDR1 SGHDT and CDR2 YYEEEE. V lost 1 base and J 0 bases, leaving 8 bases between the germline ends. The CDR3: CASSLNTLSGNTIYF. The CDR3, as DNA: TGTGCCAGCAGCTTGAACACACTCTCTGGAAACACCATATATTTT. Based on the CDR3 plus reference TRBV5-6 and TRBJ1-3, the full variable domain is DAGVTQSPTHLIKTRGQQVTLRCSPKSGHDTVSWYQQALGQGPQFIFQYYEEEERQRGNFPDRFSGHQFPNYSSELNVNALLLGDSALYLCASSLNTLSGNTIYFGEGSWLTVV.

V gene TRBV7-9 combines with J gene TRBJ2-5, with TRBD2 matching 10 bases. The germline gives CDR1 SEHNR, CDR2 FQNEAQ (reference sequence). The V and J ends lost 6 bases and 2 bases, in that order; junction bases with no gene match: 0. The CDR3 consists of 13 residues. The CDR3 loop reads CASRTSGQETQYF. The DNA for the CDR3 is TGTGCCAGCAGGACTAGCGGGCAAGAGACCCAGTACTTC.

The V gene is TRBV7-3, the J gene TRBJ2-3; TRBD2 aligns across 7 bases. Germline CDR1 and CDR2: SGHTA and FQGTGA. Losses at the gene ends were 1 base for V and 0 bases for J; bases not matched to a gene: 4. The CDR3 totals 16 residues. The CDR3 loop is CASSLIAGVSTDTQYF. As DNA, the CDR3 is TGTGCCAGCAGCTTAATAGCGGGTGTTAGCACAGATACGCAGTATTTT. Combining the CDR3 with reference TRBV7-3 and TRBJ2-3 gives the whole variable domain GAGVSQTPSNKVTEKGKYVELRCDPISGHTALYWYRQSLGQGPEFLIYFQGTGAADDSGLPNDRFFAVRPEGSVSTLKIQRTERGDSAVYLCASSLIAGVSTDTQYFGPGTRLTVL.

The rearrangement uses TRBV6-1 and TRBJ1-2; no definite D call. Trimming left V 3 bases short and J 4 bases short, with 12 bases between. This CDR3 has 14 residues. Germline V gene data show CDR1 as MNHNS and CDR2 as SASEGT. CDR3: CASSDPPWGYGYTF. The CDR3 bases are TGTGCCAGCAGTGACCCTCCCTGGGGCTATGGCTACACCTTC.

This chain uses TRBV5-4 with TRBJ1-2, with 9 bases fitting TRBD1. Unmatched junction bases numbered 4, after V lost 0 bases and J lost 4 bases. The CDR3 sequence is 15 residues long. The germline gives CDR1 SGHNT, CDR2 YYREEE (reference sequence). For the CDR3, the DNA is TGTGCCAGCAGCTTGGTGTCGGACAGGGGCTATGGCTACACCTTC. Translating gives CASSLVSDRGYGYTF.

The rearrangement uses TRBV7-6 and TRBJ2-1; TRBD1 matches 11 bases. Unmatched junction bases numbered 5, after V lost 0 bases and J lost 4 bases. Germline V gene sequence: CDR1 SGHVS, CDR2 FNYEAQ. CDR3 length: 17 residues. The CDR3 DNA sequence: TGTGCCAGCAGCTTAGCGCACGGACAGGGGGCTTACAATGAGCAGTTCTTC. Its protein product is CASSLAHGQGAYNEQFF. Variable domain in full (rest from reference TRBV7-6 and TRBJ2-1): GAGVSQSPRYKVTKRGQDVALRCDPISGHVSLYWYRQALGQGPEFLTYFNYEAQQDKSGLPNDRFSAERPEGSISTLTIQRTEQRDSAMYRCASSLAHGQGAYNEQFFGPGTRLTVL.

This rearrangement joins TRBV10-3 to TRBJ1-6; 9 bases are a match to TRBD1. The CDR3 is 15 amino acids. Germline CDR1 and CDR2: ENHRY and SYGVKD. The V and J ends lost 6 bases and 7 bases, in that order; junction bases with no gene match: 7. As DNA, the CDR3 is TGTGCCATCAGCCCCTCCGACAGGGGGAATTCACCCCTCCACTTT. This translates into CAISPSDRGNSPLHF.

The genes are TRBV6-5 and TRBJ1-1; D not resolved. Germline V gene sequence: CDR1 MNHEY, CDR2 SVGAGI. Trimming removed 5 bases from V and 1 base from J, with 11 bases in between. The CDR3 is 14 residues long. CDR3 amino acids: CASSTLIANTEAFF. DNA for the CDR3: TGTGCCAGCAGTACGTTAATTGCGAACACTGAAGCTTTCTTT.

The rearrangement joins TRBV5-4 to TRBJ2-5; a possible D gene is TRBD1 (5 bases). The germline V gene has CDR1 SGHNT and CDR2 YYREEE (reference sequence). The V gene lost 6 bases and the J gene lost 1 base, with 19 bases spanning the gap. CDR3 length equals 16 residues. Here the CDR3 DNA reads TGTGCCAGCACTCTTAGGGGCAGGAGCTTCCAAGAGACCCAGTACTTC. Its protein is CASTLRGRSFQETQYF.

This clone was counted between two and nine times. The chain combines TRBV7-9 with TRBJ2-5, with D perhaps matching TRBD2 (7 bases). With 4 bases removed from V and 10 bases from J, the gap between germline ends came to 22 bases. This CDR3 is 15 amino acids long. From germline, CDR1 is SEHNR and CDR2 FQNEAQ (reference sequence). The CDR3 coding sequence is TGTGCCAGCAGCTCCGGCGCGGGCGGGGGCGTACGCCAGTACTTC. Translating gives CASSSGAGGGVRQYF.

This clone was detected a few times. The chain joins TRBV28 to TRBJ2-2; TRBD1 is a possible D gene (7 bases). CDR1 and CDR2 from the germline V gene are MDHEN and SYDVKM. This CDR3 contains 16 residues. Trimming pared 2 bases from V and 6 bases from J, leaving 16 bases between. The chain's CDR3 is CASSLGPGGMAGELFF. CDR3 in DNA: TGTGCCAGCAGTTTAGGCCCAGGGGGGATGGCCGGGGAGCTGTTTTTT.

V gene TRBV5-1 combines with J gene TRBJ1-5; 7 bases align to TRBD1. The junction had 1 base not matched to a gene; V was cut back by 0 bases and J by 1 base. Per germline, CDR1 SGHRS and CDR2 YFSETQ. The CDR3 is made up of 15 amino acids. CDR3: CASSLEGASNQPQHF. In DNA, the CDR3 is TGCGCCAGCAGCTTGGAGGGGGCGAGCAATCAGCCCCAGCATTTT.

The genes are TRBV7-8 and TRBJ1-1; 8 positions agree with TRBD1. Germline loops: CDR1 SGHVS, CDR2 FQNEAQ. Unmatched junction bases numbered 7, after V lost 6 bases and J lost 1 base. There are 15 residues in the CDR3. The chain's CDR3 is CASSSGGQGNTEAFF. Written as DNA, the CDR3 is TGTGCCAGCAGTTCCGGAGGACAGGGGAACACTGAAGCTTTCTTT.

The J gene is TRBJ1-4, the V gene TRBV27; 7 bases map to TRBD1. V lost 5 bases and J lost 7; bases outside the gene matches: 7. The germline V gene has CDR1 MNHEY and CDR2 SMNVEV (reference sequence). The CDR3 sequence is 14 residues long. CDR3 DNA: TGTGCCAGCAGTACAGGGGAGGTTCGTGAAAAACTGTTTTTT. Encoded protein: CASSTGEVREKLFF.

The chain is built from TRBV11-2 and TRBJ2-7; TRBD1 agrees at 8 bases. With V trimmed by 5 bases and J by 2 bases, 8 bases remained unmatched. This CDR3 comprises 15 residues. Germline CDR1 and CDR2: SGHAT and FQNNGV. Here the CDR3 DNA reads TGTGCCAGCAGCCCGGCGCTGACAGGGGCCTACGAGCAGTACTTC. Translation gives CASSPALTGAYEQYF.

This clone was seen only a few times. V and J are TRBV18 and TRBJ2-7; D not resolved. V was clipped by 3 bases and J by 6 bases, with 12 bases between them. CDR3 size: 13 residues. Looked up from germline, CDR1 is KGHSH and CDR2 is LQKENI. Here the CDR3 reads CASSPYGPLEQYF. The CDR3 DNA sequence: TGTGCCAGCTCACCGTACGGGCCCCTCGAGCAGTACTTC.

The J gene is TRBJ2-2, the V gene TRBV19, with D possibly matching TRBD1 (5 bases). The CDR3 covers 15 residues. The germline gives CDR1 LNHDA, CDR2 SQIVND (reference sequence). Trimming stripped 4 bases from V and 1 base from J, with 10 bases between. The DNA of the CDR3 is TGTGCCAGTAGTACCAGACAGAGGAACACCGGGGAGCTGTTTTTT. Protein sequence: CASSTRQRNTGELFF. The variable domain in full, with the rest retrieved from reference TRBV19 and TRBJ2-2, is DGGITQSPKYLFRKEGQNVTLSCEQNLNHDAMYWYRQDPGQGLRLIYYSQIVNDFQKGDIAEGYSVSREKKESFPLTVTSAQKNPTAFYLCASSTRQRNTGELFFGEGSRLTVL.

The chain employs TRBV19 and TRBJ1-1; D remains unclear. CDR3 length: 13 amino acids. V lost 5 bases to trimming and J lost 1 base, with 8 bases between them. Germline V gives CDR1 LNHDA, CDR2 SQIVND (reference sequence). The CDR3 region is CASSARPNTEAFF. CDR3 sequence (DNA): TGTGCCAGTAGTGCCCGTCCGAACACTGAAGCTTTCTTT. Supplemented by reference TRBV19 and TRBJ1-1, the full variable domain reads DGGITQSPKYLFRKEGQNVTLSCEQNLNHDAMYWYRQDPGQGLRLIYYSQIVNDFQKGDIAEGYSVSREKKESFPLTVTSAQKNPTAFYLCASSARPNTEAFFGQGTRLTVV.